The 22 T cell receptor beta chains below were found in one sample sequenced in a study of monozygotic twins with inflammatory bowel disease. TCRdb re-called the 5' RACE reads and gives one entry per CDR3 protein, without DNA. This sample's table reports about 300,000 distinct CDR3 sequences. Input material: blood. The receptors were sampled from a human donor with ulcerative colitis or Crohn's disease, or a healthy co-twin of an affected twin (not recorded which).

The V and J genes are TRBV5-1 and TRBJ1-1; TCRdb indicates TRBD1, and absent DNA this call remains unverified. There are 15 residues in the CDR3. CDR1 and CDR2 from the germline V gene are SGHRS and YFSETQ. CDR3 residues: CASSRGQGQNTEAFF.

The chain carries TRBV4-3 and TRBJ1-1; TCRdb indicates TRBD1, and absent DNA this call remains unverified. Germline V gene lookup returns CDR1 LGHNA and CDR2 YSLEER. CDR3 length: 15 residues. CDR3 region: CASSQDEGLNTEAFF.

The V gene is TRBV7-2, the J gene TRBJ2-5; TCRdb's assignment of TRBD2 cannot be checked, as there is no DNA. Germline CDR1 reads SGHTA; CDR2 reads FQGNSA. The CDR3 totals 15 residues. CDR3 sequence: CASSLVATSPETQYF.

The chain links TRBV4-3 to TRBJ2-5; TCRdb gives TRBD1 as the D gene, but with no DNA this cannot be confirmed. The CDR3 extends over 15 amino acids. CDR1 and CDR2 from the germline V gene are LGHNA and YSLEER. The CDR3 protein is CASSQGFNRGETQYF.

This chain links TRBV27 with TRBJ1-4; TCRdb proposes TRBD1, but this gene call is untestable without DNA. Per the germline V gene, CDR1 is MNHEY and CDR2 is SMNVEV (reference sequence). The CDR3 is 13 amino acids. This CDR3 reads CASSWRAGVKLFF.

The CDR3 sequence: CSARERGSYEQYF. The genes are TRBV20-1 and TRBJ2-7. Germline V CDR1 and CDR2: DFQATT, SNEGSKA (reference sequence). The CDR3 contains 13 residues.

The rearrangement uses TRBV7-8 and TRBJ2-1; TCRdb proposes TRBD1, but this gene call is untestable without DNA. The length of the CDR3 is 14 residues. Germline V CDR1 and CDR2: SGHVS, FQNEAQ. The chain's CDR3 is CASSLGGQPNEQFF.

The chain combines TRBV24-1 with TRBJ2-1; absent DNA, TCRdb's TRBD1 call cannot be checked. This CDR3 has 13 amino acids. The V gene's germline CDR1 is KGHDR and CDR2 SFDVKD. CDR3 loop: CATSDSDRGWQFF.

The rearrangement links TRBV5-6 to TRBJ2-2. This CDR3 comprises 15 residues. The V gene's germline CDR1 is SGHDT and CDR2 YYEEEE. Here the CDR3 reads CASSFPAGNTGELFF.

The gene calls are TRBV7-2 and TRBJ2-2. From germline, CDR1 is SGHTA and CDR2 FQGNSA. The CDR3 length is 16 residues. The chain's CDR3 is CASSLAALGTSGELFF.

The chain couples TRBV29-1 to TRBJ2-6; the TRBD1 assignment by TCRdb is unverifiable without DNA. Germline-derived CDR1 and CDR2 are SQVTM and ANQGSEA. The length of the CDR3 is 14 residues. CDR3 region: CSVQTGAGANVLTF.

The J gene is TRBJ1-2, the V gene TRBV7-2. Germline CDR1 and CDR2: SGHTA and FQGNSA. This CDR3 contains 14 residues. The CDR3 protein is CASSLQGANYGYTF.

The CDR3 here is CASSLVATDTDTQYF. V usage is TRBV7-9 and J usage is TRBJ2-3. The CDR3 has 15 amino acids. Germline CDR1 is SEHNR and CDR2 is FQNEAQ (reference sequence).

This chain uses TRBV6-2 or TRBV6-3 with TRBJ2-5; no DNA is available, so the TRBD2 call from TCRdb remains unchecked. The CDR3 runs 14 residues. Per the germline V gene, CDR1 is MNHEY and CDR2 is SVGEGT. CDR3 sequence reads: CASRPPRGGETQYF.

The CDR3 loop reads CASSLVRYNEQFF. The chain is built from TRBV11-2 and TRBJ2-1. In germline, CDR1 is SGHAT, CDR2 FQNNGV. The CDR3 is 13 residues long.

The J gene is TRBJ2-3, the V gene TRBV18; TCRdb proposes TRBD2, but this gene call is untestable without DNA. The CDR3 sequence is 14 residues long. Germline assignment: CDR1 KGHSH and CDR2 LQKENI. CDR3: CASSPQRTTDTQYF.

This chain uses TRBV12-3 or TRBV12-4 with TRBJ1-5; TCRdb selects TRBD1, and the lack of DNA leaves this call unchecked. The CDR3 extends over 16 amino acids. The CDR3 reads CASSSRGQASNQPQHF.

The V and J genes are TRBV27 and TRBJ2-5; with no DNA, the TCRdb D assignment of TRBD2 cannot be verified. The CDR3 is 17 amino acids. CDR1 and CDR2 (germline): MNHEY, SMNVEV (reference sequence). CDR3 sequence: CASSLKGLAGPQETQYF.

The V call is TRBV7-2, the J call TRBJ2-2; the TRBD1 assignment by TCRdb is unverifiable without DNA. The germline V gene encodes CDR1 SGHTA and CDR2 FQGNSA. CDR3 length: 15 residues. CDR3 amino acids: CASSLDPGYTGELFF.

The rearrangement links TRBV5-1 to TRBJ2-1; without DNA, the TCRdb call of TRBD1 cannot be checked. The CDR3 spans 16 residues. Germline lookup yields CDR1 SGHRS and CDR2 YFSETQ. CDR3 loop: CASSLEWTGGRNEQFF.

The CDR3 loop is CASSPRTGLAGNTIYF. V is TRBV18 and J is TRBJ1-3; TCRdb names TRBD1, which stays unverified in the absence of DNA. CDR3 length equals 16 residues. Germline-derived CDR1 and CDR2 are KGHSH and LQKENI.

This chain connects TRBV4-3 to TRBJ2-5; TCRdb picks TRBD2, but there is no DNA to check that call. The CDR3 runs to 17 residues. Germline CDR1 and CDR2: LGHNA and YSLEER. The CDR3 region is CASSQEEGNNLRQTQYF.